This TCR beta chain is from a study of T cell responses to AZD1222 COVID-19 vaccine (dated by TCRdb to the early 2020s). At the level of the whole study: Because spike-specific TCR depth and breadth did not differ between the two schedules, AZD1222 recipients who got a second dose at roughly 4 weeks were pooled with those who got a second dose at roughly 12 weeks. TCR sequencing was performed for fewer than 250 trial participants, of whom roughly 200 were given two doses of AZD1222 and approximately 25 were given two doses of MenACWY control vaccine. Trial participants were enrolled by age into subgroups of 18-55, 56-69 and 70-plus years, and around 150, 28 and 57 TCR-sequenced participants, respectively, were included in these subgroups. Overall study outcomes, separate from this receptor: Epitopes outside the regions mutated in the B.1.351 and B.1.1.7 variants were reportedly recognized by nearly half of the unique spike-specific TCRs. Because no day 14 peak-response samples were available, repertoires were characterized only after the peak T cell response. The 56-69-year group was small, and its depth increase did not reach significance, likely because of low power. Conclusions about previously exposed vaccinees were limited because only 6 or 7 AZD1222 recipients were SARS-CoV-2 seropositive at baseline. Participants were mostly white British, with more females than males. The authors suggested clonal diversity may have been underestimated. A significant rise in spike-specific TCR breadth and depth was observed after two AZD1222 doses relative to day 0 and relative to MenACWY recipients. The whole spike protein was spanned by vaccine-associated CD4 TCRs, and dominant responses were seen in regions 160-218 and 743-854.

What this sample's time point label stands for: baseline before first vaccination. Vaccinee samples were obtained from the UK trials COV001 and COV002, which included a single-blind randomized controlled phase 2/3 trial of AZD1222 (ChAdOx1 nCoV-19) in healthy adults. For TCRbeta chain sequencing, PBMC samples from trial participants were taken at day 0 and at day 28 after the second dose. For this clone: Its cognate antigen has yet to be identified. One base away there is no much larger clone; base qualities are not given.

The CDR3 regions of human TCRbeta chains were analyzed by immunosequencing. As for the original processing: TCRs in the repertoires were compared against a reference library of SARS-CoV-2-specific TCRs that had been generated with the MIRA antigen-specificity platform. Breadth was defined as the fraction of unique TCRs that were SARS-CoV-2-associated, and depth was defined as the fraction of total T cells that were SARS-CoV-2-associated. Using the MIRA data, every spike-specific TCR was mapped to the spike region that the TCR reacted to and assigned to either a CD4 or a CD8 class. Log10-transformed breadth and depth values were compared by one-way ANOVA with Sidak's multiple comparisons tests. TCRdb obtained this table from immuneACCESS and retained in-frame rearrangements with V and J assigned. These tables miss some clones; where compared with another copy, unresolved V genes account for less than half of the shortfall, and the remainder is unexplained. That table furnishes V, J and clone size, whereas the DNA furnished D and trimming. The table for this sample lists over 45,000 clones; roughly 90% of them were counted only once. The ten largest clonotypes hold under 2% of the sample.

There are 11 amino acids in the CDR3, from cysteine to phenylalanine inclusive. Left in the record is the CDR3 DNA by itself, 33 bases read in frame from the first base. V is shortened by 6 bases, J by 5 bases, and the region joining them spans 11 bases. Per the germline V gene (reference sequence), DFQATT is the CDR1 and SNEGSKA is the CDR2. The input for sequencing was peripheral blood, taken on day 0 of AZD1222 vaccination. This receptor was identified in an adult in good health. The rearranged chain carries TRBV20-1 and TRBJ2-7, with no confidently assigned D gene. At the DNA level, the sequence is TGCAGTGCCTATCGAATTGACGAGCAGTACTTC. Its product reads: CSAYRIDEQYF.